This T cell receptor (beta chain) was sequenced in a study of blood T cell repertoires in COVID-19. This clone showed up just a few times. Trimming removed 2 bases from V and 3 bases from J, with 8 bases in between. CDR3 size: 14 residues. Germline CDR1 MDHEN, CDR2 SYDVKM. Assay used: immunoSEQ multiplex PCR; TCRdb lists only in-frame clones, some missing. The data hold about 140,000 clones, with 82% observed a single time. J is TRBJ2-1 and V is TRBV28; possibly TRBD2 for D (5 bases). This TCR came from an elderly woman with acute or convalescent COVID-19. Sequencing was performed on peripheral blood. The CDR3, as DNA: TGTGCCAGCAGTTTAGCGGGCCGCTACAATGAGCAGTTCTTC. Translating gives CASSLAGRYNEQFF.